This T cell receptor beta chain was recorded in a study of blood T cell repertoires in COVID-19. Turning to the study itself: The origin of the acute and convalescent COVID-19 samples was the United States, Italy and Spain. In each case, the material was cDNA or gDNA derived from T cells, B-cell-depleted T cells, or PBMCs.

V lost 4 bases and J 5 bases, leaving 12 bases between the germline ends. The CDR3 length is 13 residues. Germline V gene data show CDR1 as SGHNT and CDR2 as YYREEE (reference sequence). In the study's own analysis: Estimated nucleated cell counts came from reference gene primer amplification. This table comes from immunoSEQ multiplex PCR, and its TCRdb copy is limited to in-frame clones, with some not included. V, J and clone size derive from that table, while D and trimming were established from the DNA sequence. The sample comprises around 76,000 clones, about 76% of which are singletons, and 25% to 30% rests with the top ten.

This receptor was identified in a woman older than 75 with active or convalescent COVID-19. What was sequenced was peripheral blood. J is TRBJ2-5 and V is TRBV5-4; tentative D call: TRBD1 (6 bases). The DNA for the CDR3 is TGTGCCAGCAGCGCGGACAGCCCGGAGACCCAGTACTTC. Translation: CASSADSPETQYF. Drawing the rest from reference TRBV5-4 and TRBJ2-5, the complete variable domain is ETGVTQSPTHLIKTRGQQVTLRCSSQSGHNTVSWYQQALGQGPQFIFQYYREEENGRGNFPPRFSGLQFPNYSSELNVNALELDDSALYLCASSADSPETQYFGPGTRLLVL.